The entry below gives a single T cell receptor (beta chain) sequence along with its context. One base away lies a much larger clone, so this may be a sequencing read error. V was pared by 5 bases and J by 2 bases, with 7 bases between. The CDR3 has 12 residues. The sample originates from a study of blood T cell repertoires in COVID-19. Whole-study context: Material from acute and convalescent COVID-19 was sourced from the United States, Italy and Spain. Sources were T cells, B-cell-depleted T cells, or PBMCs; the material itself was cDNA or gDNA.

Data came from immunoSEQ multiplex PCR; TCRdb stores just in-frame clones and leaves some out. Among some 250,000 clones listed, around 90% were seen once. The sequenced sample was peripheral blood. J is TRBJ2-7 and V is TRBV12-3 or TRBV12-4; unclear D gene. This TCR was sampled from a woman aged 25 to 45 with acute or convalescent COVID-19. CDR3: CASSPSPYEQYF. The CDR3 DNA follows: TGTGCCAGCAGTCCCTCCCCCTACGAGCAGTACTTC.